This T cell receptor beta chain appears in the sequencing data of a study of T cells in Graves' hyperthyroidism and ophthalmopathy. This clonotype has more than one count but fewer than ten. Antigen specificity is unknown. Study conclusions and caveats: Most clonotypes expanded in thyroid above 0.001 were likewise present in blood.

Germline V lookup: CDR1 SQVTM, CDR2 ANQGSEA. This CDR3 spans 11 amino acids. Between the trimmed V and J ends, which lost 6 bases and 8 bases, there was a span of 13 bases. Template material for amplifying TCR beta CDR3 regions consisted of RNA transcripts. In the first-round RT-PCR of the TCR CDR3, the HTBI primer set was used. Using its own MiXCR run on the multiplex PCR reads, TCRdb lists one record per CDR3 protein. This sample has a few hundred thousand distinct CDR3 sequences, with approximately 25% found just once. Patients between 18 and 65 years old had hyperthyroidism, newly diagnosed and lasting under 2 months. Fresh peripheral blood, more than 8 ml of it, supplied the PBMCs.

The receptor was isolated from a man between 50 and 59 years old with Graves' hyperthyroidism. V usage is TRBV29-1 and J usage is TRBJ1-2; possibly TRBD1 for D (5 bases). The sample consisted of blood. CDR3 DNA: TGCAGCGTCGCCGACAGTGGCGGCTACACCTTC. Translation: CSVADSGGYTF.